This T cell receptor (beta chain) was profiled in a study of blood T cell repertoires in COVID-19. Method: immunoSEQ multiplex PCR; TCRdb's copy keeps in-frame clones and lacks some. This table holds fewer than 50,000 clones, 65% to 80% found once. The CDR3 has 15 residues. Germline lookup yields CDR1 SGHTA and CDR2 FQGNSA. Between the trimmed V and J ends, which lost 5 bases and 6 bases, there was a span of 14 bases. V gene TRBV7-2 combines with J gene TRBJ1-6; no clear D gene. The TCR was taken from a man aged 70-80 years with acute or convalescent COVID-19. Material: peripheral blood. The CDR3 loop reads CASSPGSPGNSPLHF. The CDR3 DNA reads as TGTGCCAGCAGCCCGGGGTCCCCGGGTAATTCACCCCTCCACTTT.